Below, 9 T cell receptor beta chains from the same sample are listed, as sequenced in a study of identical twins. TCRdb redid the calling of the 5' RACE reads with MiXCR, one entry per CDR3 protein. The sample consists of under 500,000 distinct CDR3 sequences, approximately 15% of them appearing once. These data were also filed under a second study, of yellow fever vaccine responses in identical twins.

Sequenced material: CD4+ T cells sorted from blood. Receptor source: a woman aged 18-29 years in good health.

This clonotype was observed a few times. The rearrangement joins TRBV13 to TRBJ2-2; tentatively, D is TRBD1 or TRBD2 (5 bases each). This CDR3 spans 15 amino acids. Germline V gives CDR1 PRHDT, CDR2 FYEKMQ (reference sequence). Between the trimmed V and J ends, which lost 7 bases and 6 bases, there was a span of 18 bases. The CDR3 DNA reads as TGTGCCAGCAACCCTGGACAAGGAGGTCCCGGGGAGCTGTTTTTT. Protein product: CASNPGQGGPGELFF.

The chain links TRBV11-3 to TRBJ2-3, with 15 bases that match TRBD2. Germline CDR1 reads SGHNT; CDR2 reads YENEEA. Trimming removed 5 bases from V and 3 bases from J; junction bases left unmatched: 6. CDR3 length equals 17 residues. This chain's CDR3 is CASSRGLAGGGTDTQYF. CDR3 sequence (DNA): TGTGCCAGCAGCAGGGGACTAGCGGGAGGTGGGACAGATACGCAGTATTTT.

V usage is TRBV9 and J usage is TRBJ1-1; TRBD1 matches 7 bases. The CDR3 covers 15 residues. The germline V gene encodes CDR1 SGDLS and CDR2 YYNGEE. The V and J ends lost 0 bases and 1 base, in that order; junction bases with no gene match: 3. In DNA, the CDR3 is TGTGCCAGCAGCGTAGAGGGACAGAGGAACACTGAAGCTTTCTTT. Residues: CASSVEGQRNTEAFF.

This clonotype appeared many times. This chain joins TRBV5-1 and TRBJ2-7; D gene uncertain. The CDR3 extends over 14 amino acids. Germline values: CDR1 SGHRS, CDR2 YFSETQ. Trimming removed 6 bases at V and 2 bases at J, with 15 bases between. CDR3 residues: CASKTSGSTYEQYF. Written as DNA, the CDR3 is TGCGCCAGCAAAACATCGGGTTCAACCTACGAGCAGTACTTC. The variable domain in full, with the rest retrieved from reference TRBV5-1 and TRBJ2-7, is KAGVTQTPRYLIKTRGQQVTLSCSPISGHRSVSWYQQTPGQGLQFLFEYFSETQRNKGNFPGRFSGRQFSNSRSEMNVSTLELGDSALYLCASKTSGSTYEQYFGPGTRLTVT.

The gene calls are TRBV29-1 and TRBJ1-6; D might be TRBD1 (6 bases). The V end lost 7 bases, the J end lost 5 bases, and 12 bases lay between the germline ends. Per germline, CDR1 SQVTM and CDR2 ANQGSEA. The CDR3 length is 13 residues. The CDR3 sequence: CSAGDTHNSPLHF. Written as DNA, the CDR3 is TGCAGCGCTGGGGACACCCATAATTCACCCCTCCACTTT.

This clonotype came up a few times. This rearrangement joins TRBV10-2 to TRBJ1-4, with D possibly being TRBD1 (5 bases). V gave up 2 bases and J gave up 5 bases, with 15 bases separating them. The germline CDR1 and CDR2 sequences are WSHSY and SAAADI. The CDR3 spans 16 residues. The CDR3 protein is CASSELDRGPNEKLFF. The CDR3 nucleotides are TGCGCCAGCAGTGAGCTTGACCGGGGCCCAAATGAAAAACTGTTTTTT.

A few counts support this clonotype. The chain's CDR3 is CASSRPPGYEQYF. CDR3 nucleotides: TGTGCCAGCAGCCGACCACCAGGGTACGAGCAGTACTTC. V gene TRBV5-4 combines with J gene TRBJ2-7; tentatively, D is TRBD1 (5 bases). There are 13 residues in the CDR3. Trimming shortened V by 4 bases and J by 4 bases, and 12 bases separated the two germline ends. Germline loops: CDR1 SGHNT, CDR2 YYREEE (reference sequence).

Many counts were recorded for this clonotype. V is TRBV12-3 or TRBV12-4 and J is TRBJ2-7; D gene ambiguous. CDR3 length: 14 amino acids. V lost 6 bases to trimming and J lost 2 bases, with 14 bases between them. As DNA, the CDR3 is TGTGCCAGCAGCCAAGGGCCTCAAACCTACGAGCAGTACTTC. It specifies CASSQGPQTYEQYF.

A few counts support this clonotype. The chain links TRBV5-6 to TRBJ2-5; D may be TRBD1 (5 bases). This CDR3 contains 16 residues. V was clipped by 0 bases and J by 1 base, with 13 bases between them. Germline CDR1 and CDR2: SGHDT and YYEEEE. The CDR3 region has the DNA TGTGCCAGCAGCTTGGTTGGGATGGGGCTCCAAGAGACCCAGTACTTC. Its protein is CASSLVGMGLQETQYF.